A single sample gave rise to the 22 T cell receptor beta chains below, sequenced in a study of blood T cell repertoires in COVID-19. The data were produced by immunoSEQ multiplex PCR, yet TCRdb's version contains in-frame clones alone and is incomplete. The table shows 250,000 to 300,000 clones, with 85% to 90% occurring only once. The specimen sequenced was peripheral blood. The origin of the receptors is a man aged 18-30 years with active or convalescent COVID-19.

The rearrangement uses TRBV27 and TRBJ2-7, with 8 bases matching TRBD1. This CDR3 contains 14 residues. Germline V gives CDR1 MNHEY, CDR2 SMNVEV (reference sequence). J was trimmed by 1 base and V by 5 bases; bases with no gene match: 4. The CDR3 coding sequence is TGTGCCAGCAGTCGGAGACAGGGGTCCTACGAGCAGTACTTC. As protein: CASSRRQGSYEQYF.

This clone has a single count. The chain couples TRBV6-1 to TRBJ2-3; 7 nucleotides line up with TRBD2. The CDR3 consists of 15 residues. The V gene end was trimmed by 2 bases and the J gene end by 2 bases; junction bases not matched to a gene: 4. Per the germline V gene, CDR1 is MNHNS and CDR2 is SASEGT. CDR3 sequence: CASSESRGVTDTQYF. The CDR3, as DNA: TGTGCCAGCAGTGAAAGTCGGGGGGTCACAGATACGCAGTATTTT.

V and J are TRBV5-1 and TRBJ1-4, with D perhaps matching TRBD1 (5 bases). V was clipped by 1 base and J by 6 bases, with 10 bases between them. The CDR3 has 14 amino acids. The V gene's germline CDR1 is SGHRS and CDR2 YFSETQ. The CDR3, as DNA: TGCGCCAGCAGCTTGCCGGGGGGTCATGAAAAACTGTTTTTT. This encodes CASSLPGGHEKLFF.

The sample holds one count of this clone. DNA of the CDR3: TGTGCCAGCTCACCAACCCCTAGCGGATTTAGCACAGATACGCAGTATTTT. Encoded protein: CASSPTPSGFSTDTQYF. The J gene is TRBJ2-3, the V gene TRBV18; 7 bases are shared with TRBD2. Germline V CDR1 and CDR2: KGHSH, LQKENI. V shed 2 bases, J shed 0 bases, and the junction held 8 bases outside the gene matches. The CDR3 totals 17 residues.

The rearrangement uses TRBV19 and TRBJ1-6; D is unclear. Germline CDR1 and CDR2: LNHDA and SQIVND (reference sequence). The V gene lost 3 bases and the J gene lost 9 bases, with 15 bases spanning the gap. CDR3 length equals 15 residues. The CDR3 bases are TGTGCCAGTAGTATTTTGACCGCACCGGGTTCACCCCTCCACTTT. This encodes CASSILTAPGSPLHF.

The chain recombines TRBV11-3 with TRBJ2-2; TRBD1 is a possible D gene (7 bases). The V gene's germline CDR1 is SGHNT and CDR2 YENEEA. The CDR3 covers 17 residues. The ends were cut back, 1 base at V and 2 bases at J, with 14 bases in the middle. The CDR3 DNA sequence: TGTGCCAGCAGCTTAGGGAGGGACAGTTCTAACACCGGGGAGCTGTTTTTT. Translation gives CASSLGRDSSNTGELFF.

The rearrangement links TRBV7-2 to TRBJ2-1; 8 bases fit TRBD1. V lost 3 bases and J lost 7; bases outside the gene matches: 8. The CDR3 extends over 15 amino acids. The germline V gene has CDR1 SGHTA and CDR2 FQGNSA. The CDR3 DNA sequence: TGTGCCAGCAGCTTCGCAGTCAGGGGGCAGAATGAGCAGTTCTTC. Residues: CASSFAVRGQNEQFF.

The chain links TRBV30 to TRBJ1-4, with D possibly TRBD1 on 5 matching bases. This CDR3 is built from 15 residues. The V gene's germline CDR1 is GTSNPN and CDR2 SVGIG (reference sequence). Trimming left V 1 base short and J 5 bases short, with 14 bases between. The CDR3 nucleotides are TGTGCCTGGAGTGCCACCGGGGGGTGGAATGAAAAACTGTTTTTT. As protein: CAWSATGGWNEKLFF. Using reference TRBV30 and TRBJ1-4 for the parts outside the CDR3, the full variable domain is SQTIHQWPATLVQPVGSPLSLECTVEGTSNPNLYWYRQAAGRGLQLLFYSVGIGQISSEVPQNLSASRPQDRQFILSSKKLLLSDSGFYLCAWSATGGWNEKLFFGSGTQLSVL.

The J gene is TRBJ2-7, the V gene TRBV30; no clear D. The V end was cut by 1 base, the J end by 5 bases, with 15 bases between. The length of the CDR3 is 14 residues. CDR1 is GTSNPN and CDR2 is SVGIG in the germline V gene (reference sequence). CDR3 in amino acids: CAWSDSAEAHEQYF. The CDR3 nucleotides read TGTGCCTGGAGTGATTCCGCCGAGGCCCACGAGCAGTACTTC.

The chain employs TRBV6-6 and TRBJ1-2, with D possibly matching TRBD1 (6 bases). The germline V and J ends were trimmed by 7 bases and 6 bases, with 18 bases remaining between them. This CDR3 is 14 amino acids long. Germline V gene lookup returns CDR1 MNHNY and CDR2 SVGAGI (reference sequence). In DNA, the CDR3 is TGTGCCAGCACTTGGGGAGGGGGTTTGGATGGCTACACCTTC. Translating gives CASTWGGGLDGYTF.

The gene calls are TRBV5-4 and TRBJ2-3, with D possibly TRBD1 on 6 matching bases. The CDR3 sequence is 15 residues long. The germline gives CDR1 SGHNT, CDR2 YYREEE (reference sequence). Between the trimmed V and J ends, which lost 4 bases and 0 bases, there was a span of 12 bases. CDR3: CASSKRTESTDTQYF. The CDR3 nucleotides are TGTGCCAGCAGCAAAAGGACAGAGAGCACAGATACGCAGTATTTT. Drawing the rest from reference TRBV5-4 and TRBJ2-3, the complete variable domain is ETGVTQSPTHLIKTRGQQVTLRCSSQSGHNTVSWYQQALGQGPQFIFQYYREEENGRGNFPPRFSGLQFPNYSSELNVNALELDDSALYLCASSKRTESTDTQYFGPGTRLTVL.

V and J are TRBV30 and TRBJ1-3; D is unclear. V was cut by 3 bases and J by 0 bases, with 9 bases left in between. The CDR3 sequence is 14 residues long. Germline V CDR1 and CDR2: GTSNPN, SVGIG (reference sequence). The CDR3 here is CAWRLFSSGNTIYF. Written as DNA, the CDR3 is TGTGCCTGGAGACTATTCAGCTCTGGAAACACCATATATTTT.

The rearrangement uses TRBV27 and TRBJ2-1; possibly TRBD1 for D (6 bases). The V gene's germline CDR1 is MNHEY and CDR2 SMNVEV (reference sequence). This CDR3 is 13 amino acids long. V was pared by 6 bases and J by 9 bases, with 15 bases between. CDR3 DNA sequence: TGTGCCAGCAGCGGTGTCATAGGGGGTGAGCAGTTCTTC. This sequence encodes CASSGVIGGEQFF.

This chain joins TRBV2 and TRBJ2-7; 9 nucleotides agree with TRBD2. V lost 3 bases, J lost 4 bases, and 4 bases stayed unmatched. Germline values: CDR1 SNHLY, CDR2 FYNNEI. CDR3 length equals 14 residues. DNA for the CDR3: TGTGCCAGCAGTGAGGGCGGGAGGGGATACGAGCAGTACTTC. Translation gives CASSEGGRGYEQYF.

The chain carries TRBV6-2 or TRBV6-3 and TRBJ1-1; D remains ambiguous. In germline, CDR1 is MNHEY, CDR2 SVGEGT. The CDR3 spans 14 residues. Trimming stripped 2 bases from V and 4 bases from J, with 11 bases between. CDR3 residues: CASSYHRSSTEAFF. The CDR3 region has the DNA TGTGCCAGCAGTTACCACCGGTCAAGCACTGAAGCTTTCTTT.

This chain links TRBV3-1 (or the pseudogene TRBV3-2) with TRBJ1-1, with D possibly matching TRBD1 (6 bases). This CDR3 is built from 11 residues. The V gene's germline CDR1 is LGHDT and CDR2 YNNKEL (reference sequence). V lost 10 bases and J 6 bases, leaving 12 bases between the germline ends. The CDR3 DNA sequence: TGTGCCACCCGGGGGGCTGCTGAAGCTTTCTTT. Translating gives CATRGAAEAFF.

The chain recombines TRBV10-2 with TRBJ1-2; TRBD1 agrees at 7 bases. Germline values: CDR1 WSHSY, CDR2 SAAADI. V shed 5 bases, J shed 2 bases, and the junction held 5 bases outside the gene matches. The CDR3 is made up of 14 amino acids. The CDR3 spells CASSRDSHNYGYTF. In nucleotides, the CDR3 is TGCGCCAGCAGTAGGGACAGCCACAACTATGGCTACACCTTC.

DNA for the CDR3: TGTGCCAGCCGGTTAGGGAGGGAGGATACGCAGTATTTT. Translation: CASRLGREDTQYF. J is TRBJ2-3 and V is TRBV7-2, with 7 positions matching TRBD2. V lost 8 bases to trimming and J lost 6 bases; unmatched junction nucleotides: 8. In germline, CDR1 is SGHTA, CDR2 FQGNSA. The CDR3 extends over 13 amino acids.

The rearrangement uses TRBV27 and TRBJ1-2, with 7 nucleotides matching TRBD1. V lost 6 bases, J lost 2 bases, and 3 bases stayed unmatched. This CDR3 region has 13 residues. The germline CDR1 and CDR2 sequences are MNHEY and SMNVEV (reference sequence). CDR3 bases: TGTGCCAGCAGGCCGACAGGGAACTATGGCTACACCTTC. Residues: CASRPTGNYGYTF.

The chain combines TRBV11-2 with TRBJ2-1; D might be TRBD1 (5 bases). V lost 5 bases, J lost 6 bases, and 29 bases lay in between. There are 19 residues in the CDR3. CDR1 is SGHAT and CDR2 is FQNNGV in the germline V gene. The CDR3 coding sequence is TGTGCCAGCAGCCCACCCAGGGTGCCCCCCTTCCATAAGCTCAATGAGCAGTTCTTC. As protein: CASSPPRVPPFHKLNEQFF.

This clone has a single count. V and J are TRBV11-2 and TRBJ2-3, with 7 bases identical to TRBD1. Germline CDR1 and CDR2: SGHAT and FQNNGV. Trimming took 5 bases from V and 3 from J; bases not matched to a gene: 8. CDR3 length: 15 residues. The CDR3 loop reads CASSRRQGRTDTQYF. As DNA, the CDR3 is TGTGCCAGCAGCCGAAGACAGGGAAGGACAGATACGCAGTATTTT.

Points on this clone: Other DNA sequences within the sample encode an identical CDR3. The V and J genes are TRBV14 and TRBJ2-6; D might be TRBD1 (5 bases). The CDR3 length is 14 residues. Trimming cost V 4 bases and J 4 bases, with 8 bases left between them. The germline V gene has CDR1 SGHDN and CDR2 FVKESK. CDR3 coding DNA: TGTGCCAGCAGCCCCAGGGCGGGGGCCAACGTCCTGACTTTC. Its protein is CASSPRAGANVLTF.